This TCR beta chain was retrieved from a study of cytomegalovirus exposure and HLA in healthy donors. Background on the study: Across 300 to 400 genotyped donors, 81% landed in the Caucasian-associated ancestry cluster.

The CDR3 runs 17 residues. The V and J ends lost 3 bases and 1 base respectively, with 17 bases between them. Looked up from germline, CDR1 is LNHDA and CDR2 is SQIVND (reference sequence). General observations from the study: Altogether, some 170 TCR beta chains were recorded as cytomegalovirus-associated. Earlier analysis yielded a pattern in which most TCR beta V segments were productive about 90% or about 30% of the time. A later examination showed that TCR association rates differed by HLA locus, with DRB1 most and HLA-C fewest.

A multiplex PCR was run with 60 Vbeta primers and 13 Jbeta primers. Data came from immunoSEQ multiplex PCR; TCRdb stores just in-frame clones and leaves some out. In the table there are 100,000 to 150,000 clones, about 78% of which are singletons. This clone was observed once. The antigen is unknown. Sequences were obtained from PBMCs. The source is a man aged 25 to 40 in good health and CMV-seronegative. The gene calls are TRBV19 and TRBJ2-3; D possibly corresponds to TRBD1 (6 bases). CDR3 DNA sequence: TGTGCCAGTAGTATCCGACCCGGACAGCTACGCACAGATACGCAGTATTTT. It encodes CASSIRPGQLRTDTQYF.